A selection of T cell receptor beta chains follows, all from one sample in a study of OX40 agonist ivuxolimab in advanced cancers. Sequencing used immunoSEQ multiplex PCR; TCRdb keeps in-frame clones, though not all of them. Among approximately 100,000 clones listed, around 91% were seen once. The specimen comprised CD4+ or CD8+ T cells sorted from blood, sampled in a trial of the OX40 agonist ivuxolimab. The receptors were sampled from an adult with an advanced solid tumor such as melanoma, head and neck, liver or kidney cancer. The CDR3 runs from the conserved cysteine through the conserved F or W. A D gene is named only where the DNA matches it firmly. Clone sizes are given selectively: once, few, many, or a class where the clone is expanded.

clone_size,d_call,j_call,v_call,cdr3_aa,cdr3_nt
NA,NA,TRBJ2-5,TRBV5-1,CASSLDGETQYF,TGCGCCAGCAGCTTGGATGGGGAGACCCAGTACTTC
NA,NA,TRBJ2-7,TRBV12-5,CASGHLMNEQYF,TGTGCTAGTGGTCACCTCATGAACGAGCAGTACTTC
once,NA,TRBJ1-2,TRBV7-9,CASSTGMGYGYTF,TGTGCCAGCAGTACAGGGATGGGCTATGGCTACACCTTC
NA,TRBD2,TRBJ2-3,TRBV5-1,CASSPRLAGDTDTQYF,TGCGCCAGCAGCCCACGACTAGCGGGGGATACAGATACGCAGTATTTT
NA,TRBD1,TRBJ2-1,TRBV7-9,CASSLGQGRYNEQFF,TGTGCCAGCAGCTTGGGACAGGGGCGGTACAATGAGCAGTTCTTC
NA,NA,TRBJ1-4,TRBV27,CASSPGGRGFEKLFF,TGTGCCAGCAGCCCCGGGGGCAGGGGATTCGAAAAACTGTTTTTT
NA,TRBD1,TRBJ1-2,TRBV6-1,CASRTDREGGYTF,TGTGCCAGCAGGACGGACAGGGAGGGGGGCTACACCTTC
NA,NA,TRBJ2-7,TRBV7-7,CASSPELRGDGSYEQYF,TGTGCTAGCAGCCCGGAACTAAGGGGGGACGGTTCCTACGAGCAGTACTTC
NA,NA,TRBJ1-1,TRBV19,CASSTLTGDTEAFF,TGTGCCAGTAGTACGTTGACAGGAGACACTGAAGCTTTCTTT
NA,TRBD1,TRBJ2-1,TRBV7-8,CASSFGTGGYNEQFF,TGTGCCAGCAGCTTCGGGACAGGGGGCTACAATGAGCAGTTCTTC
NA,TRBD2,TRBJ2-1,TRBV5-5,CASSLVASGSYNEQFF,TGTGCCAGCAGCTTGGTGGCTAGCGGCTCCTACAATGAGCAGTTCTTC
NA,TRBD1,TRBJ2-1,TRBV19,CASSKRDRGDDEQFF,TGTGCCAGTAGTAAAAGGGACAGGGGGGACGATGAGCAGTTCTTC
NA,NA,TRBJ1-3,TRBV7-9,CASSLARLISGNTIYF,TGTGCCAGCAGCTTAGCCCGACTAATCTCTGGAAACACCATATATTTT
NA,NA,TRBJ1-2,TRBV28,CASSRDGRWGYGYTF,TGTGCCAGCAGTCGTGACGGACGGTGGGGCTATGGCTACACCTTC
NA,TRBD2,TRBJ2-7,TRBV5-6,CASSPQGTGGAYEQYF,TGTGCCAGCAGCCCCCAAGGAACGGGAGGCGCCTACGAGCAGTACTTC
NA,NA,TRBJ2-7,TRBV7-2,CASSLVAGLSYEQYF,TGTGCCAGCAGCTTAGTTGCGGGCCTCTCCTACGAGCAGTACTTC
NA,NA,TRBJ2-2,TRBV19,CASSMPPGAGELFF,TGTGCCAGTAGTATGCCCCCGGGGGCCGGGGAGCTGTTTTTT
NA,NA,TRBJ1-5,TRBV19,CASSIGESGRPQHF,TGTGCCAGTAGTATAGGGGAATCCGGGCGGCCCCAGCATTTT
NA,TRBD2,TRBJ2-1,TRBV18,CASSLGLAADLDNEQFF,TGTGCCAGCTCACTAGGACTAGCGGCCGACTTGGACAATGAGCAGTTCTTC
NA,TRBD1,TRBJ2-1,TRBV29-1,CSARTGGGNEQFF,TGCAGCGCCCGGACAGGGGGTGGAAATGAGCAGTTCTTC
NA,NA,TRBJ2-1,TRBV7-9,CASSLVAGLTYNEQFF,TGTGCCAGCAGCTTAGTAGCAGGACTCACCTACAATGAGCAGTTCTTC
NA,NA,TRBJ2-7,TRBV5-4,CASSLTSYEQYF,TGTGCCAGCAGCTTGACCTCCTACGAGCAGTACTTC
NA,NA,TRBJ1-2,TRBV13,CASSLWGAGYTF,TGTGCCAGCAGCTTATGGGGGGCAGGCTACACCTTC
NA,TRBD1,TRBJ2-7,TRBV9,CASSVSPGQGALEQYF,TGTGCCAGCAGCGTCTCACCGGGACAGGGGGCTTTAGAGCAGTACTTC
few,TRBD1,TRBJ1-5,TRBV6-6,CASSYVGQGDQPQHF,TGTGCCAGCAGTTACGTAGGACAGGGCGATCAGCCCCAGCATTTT
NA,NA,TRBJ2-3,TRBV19,CASSSHVEDTQYF,TGTGCCAGTAGTAGCCATGTGGAAGATACGCAGTATTTT
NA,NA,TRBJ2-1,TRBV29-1,CSVEKAYYNEQFF,TGCAGCGTTGAGAAGGCCTACTACAATGAGCAGTTCTTC
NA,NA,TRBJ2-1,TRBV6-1,CASSEKGYRAYNEQFF,TGTGCCAGCAGTGAAAAAGGATATAGAGCCTACAATGAGCAGTTCTTC
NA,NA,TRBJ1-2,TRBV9,CASSPQRGTNYGYTF,TGTGCCAGCAGCCCCCAGAGGGGTACTAACTATGGCTACACCTTC
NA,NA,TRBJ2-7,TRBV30,CAHQGVTSYEQYF,TGTGCCCACCAGGGTGTTACGTCCTACGAGCAGTACTTC
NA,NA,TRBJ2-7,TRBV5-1,CASSLPSSYEQYF,TGCGCCAGCAGCTTGCCCAGTAGCTACGAGCAGTACTTC
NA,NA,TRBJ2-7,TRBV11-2,CASSLAGQVGEQYF,TGTGCCAGCAGCTTAGCAGGGCAAGTGGGCGAGCAGTACTTC
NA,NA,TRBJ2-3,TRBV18,CASSPEPDTQYF,TGTGCCAGCTCACCAGAACCAGATACGCAGTATTTT
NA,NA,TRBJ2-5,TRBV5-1,CASSSDSPATETQYF,TGCGCCAGCAGCTCGGACAGCCCCGCCACAGAGACCCAGTACTTC
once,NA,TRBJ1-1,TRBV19,CASSARFGAGNTEAFF,TGTGCCAGTAGTGCACGGTTCGGGGCAGGAAACACTGAAGCTTTCTTT
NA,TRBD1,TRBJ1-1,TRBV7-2,CASSGRQGGAEAFF,TGTGCCAGCAGCGGGCGACAGGGTGGCGCTGAAGCTTTCTTT
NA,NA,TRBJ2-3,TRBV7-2,CASTREVQGGTQYF,TGTGCCAGCACCCGGGAGGTACAGGGGGGTACGCAGTATTTT
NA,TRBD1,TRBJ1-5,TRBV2,CASSTGQQQPQHF,TGTGCCAGCAGTACGGGACAGCAGCAGCCCCAGCATTTT
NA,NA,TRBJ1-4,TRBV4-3,CASSQEGQKLFF,TGCGCCAGCAGCCAAGAGGGGCAAAAACTGTTTTTT
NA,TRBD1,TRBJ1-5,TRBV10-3,CATLTGGCQPQHF,TGTGCCACCTTGACAGGGGGTTGTCAGCCCCAGCATTTT
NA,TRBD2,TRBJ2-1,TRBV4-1,CASSQVQREYNEQFF,TGCGCCAGCAGCCAAGTCCAGCGGGAGTACAATGAGCAGTTCTTC
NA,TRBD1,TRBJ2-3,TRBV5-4,CASSTRLSRGRGSTDTQYF,TGTGCCAGCAGCACACGTCTCTCCAGGGGGCGGGGAAGCACAGATACGCAGTATTTT
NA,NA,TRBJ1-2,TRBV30,CAWSAHSRGYTF,TGTGCCTGGAGTGCCCATAGTCGAGGCTACACCTTC
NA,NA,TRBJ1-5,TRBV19,CASSIGPDSNQPQHF,TGTGCCAGTAGTATAGGACCGGATAGCAATCAGCCCCAGCATTTT
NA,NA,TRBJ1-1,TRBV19,CASSIPGHREAFF,TGTGCCAGTAGTATACCCGGGCATCGTGAAGCTTTCTTT
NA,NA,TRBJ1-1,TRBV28,CASSLTGSGLRTEAFF,TGTGCCAGCAGTTTAACAGGGTCAGGCCTTAGGACTGAAGCTTTCTTT
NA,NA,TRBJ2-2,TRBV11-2,CASSLAGANTGELFF,TGTGCCAGCAGCTTAGCTGGAGCGAACACCGGGGAGCTGTTTTTT
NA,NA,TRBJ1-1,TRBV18,CASSTGTNSDEAFF,TGTGCCAGCTCAACCGGGACAAACTCTGATGAAGCTTTCTTT
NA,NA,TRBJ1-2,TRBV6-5,CASSYSRTNYGYTF,TGTGCCAGCAGTTACTCGAGAACTAACTATGGCTACACCTTC
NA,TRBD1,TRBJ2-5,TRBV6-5,CASSYRQGTETQYF,TGTGCCAGCAGTTACCGACAGGGGACGGAGACCCAGTACTTC
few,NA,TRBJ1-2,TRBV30,CAWTQDVDYGYTF,TGTGCCTGGACTCAGGATGTGGACTATGGCTACACCTTC
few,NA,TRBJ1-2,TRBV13,CASSLGRRVPGYTF,TGTGCCAGCAGCTTAGGACGCAGGGTTCCAGGCTACACCTTC
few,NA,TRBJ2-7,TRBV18,CASSPSADLFSYEQYF,TGTGCCAGCTCACCCTCCGCGGACCTCTTCTCCTACGAGCAGTACTTC
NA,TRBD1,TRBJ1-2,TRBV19,CASSIGGDRGGYTF,TGTGCCAGTAGTATAGGAGGGGACAGGGGCGGCTACACCTTC
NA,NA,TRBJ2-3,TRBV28,CASRVGTDTQYF,TGTGCCAGCAGGGTGGGCACAGATACGCAGTATTTT
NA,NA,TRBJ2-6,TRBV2,CASKREQSSGANVLTF,TGTGCCAGCAAAAGGGAACAGAGCTCTGGGGCCAACGTCCTGACTTTC
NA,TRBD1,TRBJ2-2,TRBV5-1,CASRERQGANTGELFF,TGCGCCAGCAGAGAACGACAGGGGGCTAACACCGGGGAGCTGTTTTTT